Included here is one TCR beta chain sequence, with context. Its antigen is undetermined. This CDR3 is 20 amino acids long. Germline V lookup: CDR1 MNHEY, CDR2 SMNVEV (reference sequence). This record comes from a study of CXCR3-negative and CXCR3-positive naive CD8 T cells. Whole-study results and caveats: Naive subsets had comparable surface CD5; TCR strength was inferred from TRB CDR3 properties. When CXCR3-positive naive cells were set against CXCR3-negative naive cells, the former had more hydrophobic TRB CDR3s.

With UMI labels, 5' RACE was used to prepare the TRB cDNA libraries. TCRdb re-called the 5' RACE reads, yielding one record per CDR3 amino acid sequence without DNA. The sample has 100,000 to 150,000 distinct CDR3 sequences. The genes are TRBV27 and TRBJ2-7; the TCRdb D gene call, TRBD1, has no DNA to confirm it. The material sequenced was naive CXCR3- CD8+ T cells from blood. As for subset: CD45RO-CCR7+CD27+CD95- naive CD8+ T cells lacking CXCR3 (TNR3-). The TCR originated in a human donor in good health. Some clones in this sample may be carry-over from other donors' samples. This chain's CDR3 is CASSPTLPGTGGRSSYEQCF.